This entry features one T cell receptor beta chain sequence. The target antigen is unknown. This sample stems from a study of cytomegalovirus exposure and HLA in healthy donors. Whole-study context: T cells numbering about 179 million yielded 117 million unique TCR beta sequences in an earlier analysis.

The CDR3 covers 17 residues. V gave up 4 bases and J gave up 7 bases; unmatched junction bases: 15. Germline CDR1 is SGDLS and CDR2 is YYNGEE. Study-wide results and limits: Cytomegalovirus association was assigned to about 150 TCR beta chains. It was assumed in the presence/absence analyses that sequencing depth was roughly uniform across donors.

This PCR relied on a set of 60 Vbeta primers and 13 Jbeta primers. Clones were sequenced by immunoSEQ multiplex PCR, and TCRdb holds only the in-frame ones, with some missing. The profile covers roughly 160,000 clones, with 80% appearing a single time and roughly 1.3% taken by the ten largest. Donors showed nominal health when sampled, although they likely had unrecorded immune exposures. The source of this sequence is a man under 40 in good health and CMV-seronegative. What was sequenced was PBMCs. The chain couples TRBV9 to TRBJ2-2; 8 nucleotides align to TRBD2. The CDR3 nucleotides are TGTGCCAGCAGCTCCCCTCTTCGGGGGGGGTTCGGCGGGGAGCTGTTTTTT. This codes for CASSSPLRGGFGGELFF. Looking up the rest from reference TRBV9 and TRBJ2-2 gives the full variable domain: DSGVTQTPKHLITATGQRVTLRCSPRSGDLSVYWYQQSLDQGLQFLIQYYNGEERAKGNILERFSAQQFPDLHSELNLSSLELGDSALYFCASSSPLRGGFGGELFFGEGSRLTVL.